The 13 T cell receptor beta chains in this list originate from one sample, sequenced in a study of blood T cell repertoires in COVID-19. Produced via immunoSEQ multiplex PCR; TCRdb's table is partial and in-frame only. The sample consists of some 150,000 clones, about 85% of them appearing once. The sample consisted of peripheral blood. These receptors were taken from a woman in her seventies with acute or convalescent COVID-19.

The genes are TRBV30 and TRBJ2-5; 10 nucleotides agree with TRBD2. CDR1 GTSNPN and CDR2 SVGIG come from the germline V gene (reference sequence). The V segment lost 0 bases and the J segment 5 bases; nucleotides outside the gene matches: 6. The CDR3 spans 15 residues. CDR3 amino acids: CAWSVGSGGRETQYF. The CDR3 DNA is TGTGCCTGGAGTGTCGGTAGCGGGGGGCGGGAGACCCAGTACTTC.

The J gene is TRBJ2-6, the V gene TRBV5-1; 8 bases match TRBD1. The CDR3 is made up of 17 amino acids. Germline V CDR1 and CDR2: SGHRS, YFSETQ. Trimming took 5 bases from V and 2 from J; bases not matched to a gene: 9. The CDR3 loop reads CASRQNPRGPGANVLTF. CDR3 nucleotide sequence: TGCGCCAGCAGACAGAACCCCAGGGGGCCTGGGGCCAACGTCCTGACTTTC.

The rearrangement uses TRBV11-2 and TRBJ1-4; maybe TRBD1 (6 bases). The V end was cut by 0 bases, the J end by 0 bases, with 11 bases between. The CDR3 contains 17 residues. Germline CDR1 SGHAT, CDR2 FQNNGV. The CDR3 sequence: CASSLEGTPATNEKLFF. CDR3 DNA sequence: TGTGCCAGCAGCTTAGAGGGGACACCAGCAACTAATGAAAAACTGTTTTTT.

The gene calls are TRBV7-2 and TRBJ2-3; possibly TRBD1 for D (5 bases). The CDR3 has 14 amino acids. Per germline, CDR1 SGHTA and CDR2 FQGNSA. Trimming removed 2 bases at V and 4 bases at J, with 10 bases between. The DNA for the CDR3 is TGTGCCAGCAGCTTACGGCAGGGCCCAGATACGCAGTATTTT. This translates into CASSLRQGPDTQYF.

The chain combines TRBV2 with TRBJ2-7; tentatively, D is TRBD2 (5 bases). Trimming removed 5 bases from V and 5 bases from J, with 16 bases in between. This CDR3 spans 14 amino acids. Looked up from germline, CDR1 is SNHLY and CDR2 is FYNNEI. CDR3 sequence (DNA): TGTGCCAGCAGTCCTACGGACTCCTCGCACGAGCAGTACGTC. Its translation is CASSPTDSSHEQYV.

This clone was detected once. This chain links TRBV5-8 with TRBJ1-5; maybe TRBD1 (6 bases). The CDR3 contains 15 residues. V was trimmed by 2 bases and J by 3 bases, leaving 12 bases between them. Germline V CDR1 and CDR2: SGHTS, YDEGEE. CDR3 DNA: TGTGCCAGCAGCTTACGGACAGCGGCCAATCAGCCCCAGCATTTT. Its translation: CASSLRTAANQPQHF. Looking up the rest from reference TRBV5-8 and TRBJ1-5 gives the full variable domain: EAGVTQSPTHLIKTRGQQATLRCSPISGHTSVYWYQQALGLGLQFLLWYDEGEERNRGNFPPRFSGRQFPNYSSELNVNALELEDSALYLCASSLRTAANQPQHFGDGTRLSIL.

Here the CDR3 DNA reads TGTGCCAGCAGCACTAGGACTAGCGGGGGGACTTTTGATGAGCAGTTCTTC. It encodes CASSTRTSGGTFDEQFF. The chain carries TRBV7-3 and TRBJ2-1, with 14 bases matching TRBD2. After removal of 5 bases from V and 8 bases from J, the junction contained 11 bases not matched to a gene. CDR1 is SGHTA and CDR2 is FQGTGA in the germline V gene. CDR3 length equals 17 residues.

The chain uses TRBV5-5 and TRBJ2-4; the D is unclear. Germline CDR1 is SGHKS and CDR2 is YYEKEE (reference sequence). The CDR3 consists of 16 residues. Trimming shortened V by 5 bases and J by 0 bases, and 15 bases separated the two germline ends. In nucleotides, the CDR3 is TGTGCCAGCAGTAACTACCTATCAATAGCCAAAAACATTCAGTACTTC. Translated, it gives CASSNYLSIAKNIQYF.

Comments on this clone: The sample holds other DNA sequences that translate to the same CDR3. The genes are TRBV18 and TRBJ1-1; 8 nucleotides align to TRBD1. Trimming cost V 3 bases and J 1 base; bases outside gene matches: 1. The CDR3 covers 14 residues. Germline-derived CDR1 and CDR2 are KGHSH and LQKENI. The CDR3 nucleotides are TGTGCCAGCTCACCCGGGACAGGGAACACTGAAGCTTTCTTT. This codes for CASSPGTGNTEAFF.

This chain uses TRBV3-1 (or the pseudogene TRBV3-2) with TRBJ1-2; D gene ambiguous. Germline V gives CDR1 LGHDT, CDR2 YNNKEL (reference sequence). The CDR3 loop spans 13 amino acids. V shed 0 bases and J shed 3 bases, with 5 bases lying between them. The CDR3 nucleotides are TGTGCCAGCAGCCAAGAGGCGGACTATGGCTACACCTTC. Its protein product is CASSQEADYGYTF.

The CDR3 loop reads CASSRTGGSNYGYTF. The CDR3 coding sequence is TGTGCCAGCAGTCGGACAGGGGGCTCTAACTATGGCTACACCTTC. The V call is TRBV2, the J call TRBJ1-2; 11 bases are a match to TRBD1. The V and J ends lost 5 bases and 0 bases, in that order; junction bases with no gene match: 2. The CDR3 contains 15 residues. Germline CDR1 and CDR2: SNHLY and FYNNEI.

CDR3 in amino acids: CASSLQEPLGNQPQHF. CDR3 sequence (DNA): TGTGCCAGCAGCTTACAGGAACCCCTTGGCAATCAGCCCCAGCATTTT. This chain joins TRBV11-3 and TRBJ1-5, with no clear D. Looked up from germline, CDR1 is SGHNT and CDR2 is YENEEA. Trimming removed 2 bases at V and 2 bases at J, with 13 bases between. The CDR3 is 16 amino acids.

This chain joins TRBV28 and TRBJ2-3; 7 bases are shared with TRBD1. There are 15 residues in the CDR3. The germline gives CDR1 MDHEN, CDR2 SYDVKM. With V trimmed by 0 bases and J by 2 bases, 2 bases remained unmatched. As DNA, the CDR3 is TGTGCCAGCAGTTTATGGGGACAGCCCACAGATACGCAGTATTTT. It codes for CASSLWGQPTDTQYF.